Included here is one TCR beta chain sequence, with context. The data originate from a study of blood T cell repertoires in COVID-19. The V gene's germline CDR1 is MNHEY and CDR2 SMNVEV (reference sequence). CDR3 size: 15 residues. V was pared by 2 bases and J by 9 bases, with 8 bases of the junction left unmatched. Sequencing was performed with immunoSEQ multiplex PCR; in TCRdb, only in-frame clones are kept and a portion is missing. The table shows 60,000 to 90,000 clones, with more than 65% occurring only once. This sequence was found in a woman aged 50 to 60 with acute or convalescent COVID-19. V and J are TRBV27 and TRBJ2-1, with 9 bases that match TRBD2. The sample comprised peripheral blood. The CDR3 DNA follows: TGTGCCAGCAGTTTAACCGGGACTAGCTCGGTTGAGCAGTTCTTC. Its translation: CASSLTGTSSVEQFF.